The source of this T cell receptor (beta chain) is a study of OX40 agonist ivuxolimab in advanced cancers. The method was immunoSEQ multiplex PCR; TCRdb's version includes in-frame clones alone and lacks a portion of them. The repertoire holds under 80,000 clones, with approximately 91% as singletons. Germline V gene sequence: CDR1 SGHDN, CDR2 FVKESK. V dropped 0 bases and J dropped 1 base, with 9 bases sitting between them. CDR3 length equals 15 residues. This clone was detected once. This chain links TRBV14 with TRBJ2-5; D tentatively reads TRBD1 or TRBD2 (6 bases each). The sample in question was CD4+ or CD8+ T cells sorted from blood, obtained in a trial of the OX40 agonist ivuxolimab. The receptor was derived from an adult with an advanced solid tumor such as melanoma, head and neck, liver or kidney cancer. The CDR3 sequence: CASSQDRGLQETQYF. For the CDR3, the DNA is TGTGCCAGCAGCCAAGATCGGGGGCTCCAAGAGACCCAGTACTTC.